Listed below are T cell receptor beta chains from one sample, sequenced in a study of T-cell memory formation after mild COVID-19. TCRdb itself ran the 5' RACE reads through MiXCR, one entry per CDR3 protein. The data contain approximately 260,000 distinct CDR3 sequences, around 17% of them singletons. The specimen was PBMCs or a T cell subset sorted from them (not recorded which). The receptor source for this set is a man aged 18 to 30 who had mild COVID-19 (a few samples of this study predate the infection). Cell type and time point are not known. The CDR3 runs from the conserved cysteine through the conserved F or W. The D gene is left open where the match is weak. Size tells how often a clone was seen (once, few, many) or the class of an expanded clone, and some rows leave it out.

D	V	J	size	CDR3	DNA
NA	TRBV18	TRBJ1-5	NA	CASSPTGGHQPQHF	TGTGCCAGCTCACCTACAGGAGGCCATCAGCCCCAGCATTTT
NA	TRBV19	TRBJ2-6	NA	CASATPPAGANVLTF	TGTGCCAGCGCTACCCCCCCCGCTGGGGCCAACGTCCTGACTTTC
TRBD2	TRBV7-9	TRBJ2-1	NA	CASSLETPGGGRGFF	TGTGCCAGCAGCTTAGAGACCCCTGGCGGGGGGAGGGGGTTCTTC
TRBD1	TRBV5-4	TRBJ1-1	NA	CASSSPDRGTTEAFF	TGTGCCAGCAGCTCGCCGGACAGGGGGACCACTGAAGCTTTCTTT
TRBD2	TRBV7-2	TRBJ2-3	many	CASSRPAGGSSLGHTQYF	TGTGCCAGCAGCCGACCCGCGGGGGGCTCCAGCCTCGGACATACGCAGTATTTT
TRBD1	TRBV2	TRBJ1-2	few	CASIRQGGYTF	TGTGCCAGCATACGACAGGGTGGCTACACCTTC
NA	TRBV6-5	TRBJ2-6	few	CASSYAGGGGANVLTF	TGTGCCAGCAGTTACGCAGGGGGAGGTGGGGCCAACGTCCTGACTTTC
NA	TRBV29-1	TRBJ2-2	few	CSVERRGIETGELFF	TGCAGCGTTGAACGCCGGGGAATAGAGACCGGGGAGCTGTTTTTT
NA	TRBV29-1	TRBJ1-5	NA	CSVSQGGTGNQPQHF	TGCAGCGTCTCCCAAGGGGGGACTGGCAATCAGCCCCAGCATTTT
NA	TRBV4-2	TRBJ1-5	few	CASSHPLQPQHF	TGTGCCAGCAGCCACCCCCTTCAGCCCCAGCATTTT
TRBD1	TRBV6-4	TRBJ2-1	few	CASSVRTFPTGTGWYNEQFF	TGTGCCAGCAGTGTCCGGACCTTCCCCACCGGGACAGGGTGGTACAATGAGCAGTTCTTC
TRBD1	TRBV6-5	TRBJ2-5	NA	CASRAGTVRTQYF	TGTGCCAGCAGGGCCGGGACAGTGAGGACCCAGTACTTC
TRBD1	TRBV5-1	TRBJ1-2	few	CASRTETGTAGGYTF	TGCGCCAGCAGGACGGAAACCGGGACAGCGGGGGGCTACACCTTC
TRBD1	TRBV27	TRBJ2-7	NA	CASSSRTGDSYEQYF	TGTGCCAGCAGTTCAAGGACAGGAGACTCCTACGAGCAGTACTTC
NA	TRBV6-2/TRBV6-3	TRBJ1-2	few	CASRKETGTRYGYTF	TGTGCCAGCAGGAAGGAAACCGGGACGAGATATGGCTACACCTTC
NA	TRBV7-9	TRBJ2-1	few	CASRYSGRGRNEQFF	TGTGCCAGCAGATACTCAGGTAGGGGTAGGAATGAGCAGTTCTTC
NA	TRBV4-3	TRBJ2-1	NA	CASSQDRGGGPHNEQFF	TGCGCCAGCAGCCAAGATCGAGGTGGGGGACCTCACAATGAGCAGTTCTTC
NA	TRBV4-1	TRBJ2-2	NA	CASSQVPGWTGELFF	TGCGCCAGCAGCCAAGTGCCAGGGTGGACCGGGGAGCTGTTTTTT
NA	TRBV5-1	TRBJ1-5	few	CASSPSAGGNQPQHF	TGCGCCAGCAGCCCCTCCGCCGGAGGCAATCAGCCCCAGCATTTT
NA	TRBV7-9	TRBJ1-2	few	CASSPHGGGWYGYTF	TGTGCCAGCAGCCCCCACGGGGGTGGATGGTATGGCTACACCTTC
NA	TRBV12-3/TRBV12-4	TRBJ1-5	few	CASVAGNSNQPQHF	TGTGCCAGCGTCGCAGGAAATAGCAATCAGCCCCAGCATTTT
NA	TRBV6-6	TRBJ1-6	NA	CASSYGGWASGNSPLHF	TGTGCCAGCAGTTACGGGGGTTGGGCTTCGGGCAATTCACCCCTCCACTTT
NA	TRBV6-2/TRBV6-3	TRBJ2-7	few	CASSYVGEVAYEQYF	TGTGCCAGCAGTTACGTCGGCGAGGTCGCCTACGAGCAGTACTTC
NA	TRBV29-1	TRBJ1-1	NA	CSDPRGRRYTEAFF	TGCAGCGACCCACGAGGGCGCCGGTACACTGAAGCTTTCTTT
NA	TRBV12-3/TRBV12-4	TRBJ2-3	NA	CASSSFERKITDTQYF	TGTGCCAGCAGTTCGTTTGAGCGAAAGATCACAGATACGCAGTATTTT
NA	TRBV12-5	TRBJ1-4	few	CASGLDRVQHATNEKLFF	TGTGCTAGTGGTTTGGACCGGGTACAGCATGCAACTAATGAAAAACTGTTTTTT
NA	TRBV10-3	TRBJ2-4	few	CAISESSGYIQYF	TGTGCCATCAGTGAGTCGTCAGGATACATTCAGTACTTC
NA	TRBV12-3/TRBV12-4	TRBJ1-1	few	CASSFQGVDTEAFF	TGTGCCAGCAGTTTTCAGGGTGTGGACACTGAAGCTTTCTTT
TRBD1	TRBV15	TRBJ1-2	NA	CATSIQTGGNYGYTF	TGTGCCACCAGCATTCAGACAGGGGGTAACTATGGCTACACCTTC